This TCR beta chain was obtained from a study of a mutant IDH1 vaccine in newly diagnosed glioma. Whole-study context: Of the patients given treatment, around 60% were male and 37.5% were female, and a mean age of around 44 years was recorded.

Time point denoted: week 35, safety follow-up. What each vaccine dose contained was 300 ug of mutant IDH1 20-mer peptide, accompanied by topical imiquimod. Those who donated had recent WHO grade 3 or 4 IDH1-mutant, ATRX-lost astrocytomas. The CDR3 runs 12 residues. V was trimmed by 8 bases and J by 4 bases, leaving 11 bases between them. CDR1 is SNHLY and CDR2 is FYNNEI in the germline V gene. This clone has a single count. Its antigen is currently unknown. TCRdb's copy holds only in-frame clones and misses some; the assay was immunoSEQ multiplex PCR. The table has 40,000 to 60,000 clones, 70% to 85% seen once; the top ten hold around 6.7%.

The sample in question was PBMCs, obtained from a glioma patient whose treatment included an IDH1 peptide vaccine. V gene TRBV2 combines with J gene TRBJ2-5; D not resolved. The source is a man aged 40-49 years with glioma. Written as DNA, the CDR3 is TGTGCCAGCGGCTGGGTGGCAGAGACCCAGTACTTC. This gives the protein CASGWVAETQYF.